The clone carrying this T cell receptor beta chain is medium-sized by share. MiXCR re-clonotyped the PCR reads for TCRdb. The sample has over 5,500 clones, around 20% seen once. Thyroid surgery had not been preceded by any treatment in any patient. These data originate in a study of metastatic and nonmetastatic thyroid tumors. V shed 0 bases and J shed 10 bases, with 10 bases lying between them. The CDR3 runs to 13 residues. Germline V lookup: CDR1 LNHNV, CDR2 YYDKDF (reference sequence). The genes are TRBV15 and TRBJ2-1, with D hard to call. Specimen: adjacent normal tissue. The clonotype comes from a female donor with papillary thyroid cancer or a benign thyroid nodule (not recorded which). Some clones in this sample may be carry-over from other donors' samples. The CDR3 coding sequence is TGTGCCACCAGCAGAGATCTCGCACCGGAGCAGTTCTTC. Translated, it gives CATSRDLAPEQFF.